This is a list of T cell receptor beta chains from one sample in a study of Ad26.COV2.S vaccination and SARS-CoV-2 variants. Here immunoSEQ multiplex PCR was the method, and the copy in TCRdb shows in-frame clones only, minus some. Among hundreds of thousands of clones listed, more than 70% were seen once. The sequencing here drew on peripheral blood, taken in a trial of Ad26.COV2.S vaccine versus placebo. The origin of the receptors is a person between 18 and 65 years old who received the Ad26.COV2.S COVID-19 vaccine or a placebo. Each CDR3 is given with its conserved first and last residue. Fields, in order: clone size, D gene, CDR3 length, J gene, V gene, CDR3 protein, CDR3 DNA. D genes are given only for firm matches. Clone size is stated in some rows and not others, as once, few, many or a class when expanded.

- - 17 TRBJ1-5 TRBV19 CASSIDGGHYSNQPQHF TGTGCCAGTAGTATAGATGGAGGACACTATAGCAATCAGCCCCAGCATTTT
- TRBD1 14 TRBJ1-2 TRBV6-5 CARPYGQGPYGYTF TGTGCCCGACCATACGGACAGGGACCATATGGCTACACCTTC
- TRBD2 14 TRBJ2-7 TRBV5-1 CASSPAQRGYEQYF TGCGCCAGCAGCCCTGCCCAGCGGGGCTACGAGCAGTACTTC
- TRBD2 14 TRBJ2-5 TRBV5-1 CASSLTGGVETQYF TGCGCCAGCAGCTTAACGGGAGGTGTGGAGACCCAGTACTTC
- - 14 TRBJ2-7 TRBV6-5 CASSPGTFSGEQYF TGTGCCAGCAGCCCCGGGACCTTCTCGGGTGAGCAGTACTTC
- - 13 TRBJ1-2 TRBV19 CASSIDPRGGYTF TGTGCCAGTAGTATAGATCCCAGGGGAGGCTACACCTTC
few TRBD1 14 TRBJ1-4 TRBV5-6 CASSWTGGEEKLFF TGTGCCAGCAGCTGGACAGGGGGAGAAGAAAAACTGTTTTTT
- TRBD1 14 TRBJ2-5 TRBV5-8 CASSLLTGGETQYF TGTGCCAGCAGCCTGTTGACAGGGGGAGAGACCCAGTACTTC
few - 15 TRBJ1-5 TRBV10-2 CASSGPDHSNQPQHF TGCGCCAGCAGTGGGCCAGACCATAGCAATCAGCCCCAGCATTTT
- - 14 TRBJ1-2 TRBV5-6 CASSLQVQDYGYTF TGTGCCAGCAGCCTCCAGGTGCAAGACTATGGCTACACCTTC
- - 11 TRBJ2-1 TRBV14 CASSAQRVQFF TGTGCCAGCAGCGCACAACGTGTGCAGTTCTTC
- - 13 TRBJ2-7 TRBV18 CASSPATSYEQYF TGTGCCAGCTCACCGGCGACCAGCTACGAGCAGTACTTC
- - 16 TRBJ1-6 TRBV4-3 CASSQVRNSYNSPLHF TGCGCCAGCAGCCAAGTCAGGAACTCCTATAATTCACCCCTCCACTTT
- - 13 TRBJ2-5 TRBV5-1 CASIGGSQETQYF TGCGCCAGCATTGGGGGGTCGCAAGAGACCCAGTACTTC
- TRBD2 13 TRBJ2-5 TRBV2 CASKLAGGETQYF TGTGCCAGCAAATTAGCGGGAGGGGAGACCCAGTACTTC
- - 11 TRBJ1-2 TRBV30 CAWTRGGGYTF TGTGCCTGGACCAGGGGCGGCGGCTACACCTTC
- TRBD2 15 TRBJ2-5 TRBV11-2 CASSLWTSGAGTQYF TGTGCCAGCAGCCTATGGACTAGCGGGGCGGGGACCCAGTACTTC
- - 17 TRBJ1-3 TRBV7-2 CASSLAFWGTSGNTIYF TGTGCCAGCAGCTTAGCCTTCTGGGGAACCTCTGGAAACACCATATATTTT
- - 13 TRBJ1-4 TRBV6-5 CATRGTTNEKLFF TGTGCCACCAGGGGAACGACTAATGAAAAACTGTTTTTT
few - 15 TRBJ1-1 TRBV3-1/TRBV3-2 CASSQPGVRNTEAFF TGTGCCAGCAGCCAGCCCGGGGTACGGAACACTGAAGCTTTCTTT
- - 13 TRBJ2-7 TRBV18 CASSPGLAYEQYF TGTGCCAGCTCACCAGGGTTGGCCTACGAGCAGTACTTC
- - 13 TRBJ2-7 TRBV11-2 CASSPPGLYEQYF TGTGCCAGCAGCCCTCCCGGGCTATACGAGCAGTACTTC
once TRBD2 17 TRBJ2-1 TRBV27 CASSYSSGRLLYNEQFF TGTGCCAGCAGTTATAGCAGCGGGAGGCTTCTCTACAATGAGCAGTTCTTC
- - 14 TRBJ2-3 TRBV30 CAWRGARRTDTQYF TGTGCCTGGCGAGGAGCGCGCCGCACAGATACGCAGTATTTT
- - 14 TRBJ1-2 TRBV9 CASSVSTTNYGYTF TGTGCCAGCAGCGTCTCGACAACTAACTATGGCTACACCTTC